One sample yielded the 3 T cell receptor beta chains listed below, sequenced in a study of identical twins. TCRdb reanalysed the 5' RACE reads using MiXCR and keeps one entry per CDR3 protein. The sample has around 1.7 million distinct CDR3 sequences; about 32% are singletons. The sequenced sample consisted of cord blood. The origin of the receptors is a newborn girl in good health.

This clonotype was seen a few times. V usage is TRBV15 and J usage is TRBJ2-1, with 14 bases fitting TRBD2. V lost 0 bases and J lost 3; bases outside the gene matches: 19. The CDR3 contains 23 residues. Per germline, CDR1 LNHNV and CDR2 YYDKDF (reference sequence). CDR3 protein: CATSRDTPLPTWTSGRFYNEQFF. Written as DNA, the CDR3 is TGTGCCACCAGCAGAGATACCCCACTCCCTACATGGACTAGCGGGAGGTTCTACAATGAGCAGTTCTTC.

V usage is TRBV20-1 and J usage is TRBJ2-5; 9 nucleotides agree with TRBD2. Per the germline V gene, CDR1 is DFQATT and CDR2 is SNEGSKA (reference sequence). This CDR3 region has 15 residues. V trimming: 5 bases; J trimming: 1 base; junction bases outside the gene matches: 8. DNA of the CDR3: TGCAGTGCTCGAAGAGCGGGGGGACTCCAAGAGACCCAGTACTTC. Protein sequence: CSARRAGGLQETQYF.

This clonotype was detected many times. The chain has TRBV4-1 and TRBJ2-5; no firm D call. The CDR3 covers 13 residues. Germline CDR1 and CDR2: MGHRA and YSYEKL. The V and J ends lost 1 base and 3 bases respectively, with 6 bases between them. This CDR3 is CASSQAVKETQYF. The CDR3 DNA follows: TGCGCCAGCAGCCAAGCTGTTAAAGAGACCCAGTACTTC.